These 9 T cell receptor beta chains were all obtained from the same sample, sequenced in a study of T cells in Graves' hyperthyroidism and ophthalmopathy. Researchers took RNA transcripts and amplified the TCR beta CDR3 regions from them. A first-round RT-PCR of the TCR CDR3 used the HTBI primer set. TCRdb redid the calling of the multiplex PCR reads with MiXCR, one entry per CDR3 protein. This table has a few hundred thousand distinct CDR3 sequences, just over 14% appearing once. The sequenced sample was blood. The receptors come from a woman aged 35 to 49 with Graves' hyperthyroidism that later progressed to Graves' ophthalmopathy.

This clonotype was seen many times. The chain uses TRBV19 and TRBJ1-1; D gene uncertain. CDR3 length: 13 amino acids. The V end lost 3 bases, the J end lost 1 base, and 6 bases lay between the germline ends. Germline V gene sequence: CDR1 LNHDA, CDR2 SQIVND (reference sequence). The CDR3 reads CASSIGQNTEAFF. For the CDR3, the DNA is TGTGCCAGTAGTATCGGGCAGAACACTGAAGCTTTCTTT.

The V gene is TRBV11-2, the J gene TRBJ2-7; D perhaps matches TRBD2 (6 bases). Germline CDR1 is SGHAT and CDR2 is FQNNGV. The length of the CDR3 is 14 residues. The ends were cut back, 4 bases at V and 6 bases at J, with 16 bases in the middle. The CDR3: CASSSAFWGGEQYF. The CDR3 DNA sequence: TGTGCCAGCAGCTCGGCTTTTTGGGGAGGCGAGCAGTACTTC.

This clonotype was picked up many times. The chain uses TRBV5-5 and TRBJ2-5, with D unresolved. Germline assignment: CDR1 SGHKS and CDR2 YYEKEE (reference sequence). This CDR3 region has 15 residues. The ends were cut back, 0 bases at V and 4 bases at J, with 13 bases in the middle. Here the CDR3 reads CASSLGFSGIETQYF. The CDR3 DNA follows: TGTGCCAGCAGCTTGGGGTTTTCCGGAATAGAGACCCAGTACTTC.

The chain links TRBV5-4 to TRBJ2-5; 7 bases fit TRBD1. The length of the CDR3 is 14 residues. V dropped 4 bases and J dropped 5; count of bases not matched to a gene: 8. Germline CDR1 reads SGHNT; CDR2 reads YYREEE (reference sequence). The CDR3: CASSADRARETQYF. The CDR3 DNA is TGTGCCAGCAGCGCTGACAGGGCGCGGGAGACCCAGTACTTC.

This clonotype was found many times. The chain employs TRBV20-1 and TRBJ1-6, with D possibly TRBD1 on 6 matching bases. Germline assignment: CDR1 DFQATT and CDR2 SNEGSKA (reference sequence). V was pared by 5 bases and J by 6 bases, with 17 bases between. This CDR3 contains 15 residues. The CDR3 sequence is CSASPGGVGNSPLHF. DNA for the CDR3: TGCAGTGCTTCCCCCGGGGGCGTGGGTAATTCACCCCTCCACTTT.

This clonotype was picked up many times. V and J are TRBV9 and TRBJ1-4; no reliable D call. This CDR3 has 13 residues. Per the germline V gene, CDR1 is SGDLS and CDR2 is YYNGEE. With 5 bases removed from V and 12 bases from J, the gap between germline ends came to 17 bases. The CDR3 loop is CASSRRQATELFF. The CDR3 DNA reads TGTGCCAGCAGTCGACGGCAGGCGACGGAACTGTTTTTT.

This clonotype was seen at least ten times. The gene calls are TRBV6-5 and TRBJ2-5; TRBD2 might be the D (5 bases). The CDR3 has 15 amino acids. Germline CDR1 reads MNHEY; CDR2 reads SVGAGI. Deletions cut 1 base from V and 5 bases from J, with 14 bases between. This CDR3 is CASSYYSSFRETQYF. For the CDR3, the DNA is TGTGCCAGCAGTTACTACTCTAGCTTTCGGGAGACCCAGTACTTC.

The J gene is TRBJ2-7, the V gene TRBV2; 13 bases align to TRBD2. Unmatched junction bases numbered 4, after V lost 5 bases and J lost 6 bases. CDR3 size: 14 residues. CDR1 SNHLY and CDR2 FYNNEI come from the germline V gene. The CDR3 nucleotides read TGTGCCAGCAGTAGACTAGCGGGAGGACGCGAGCAGTACTTC. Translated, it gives CASSRLAGGREQYF.

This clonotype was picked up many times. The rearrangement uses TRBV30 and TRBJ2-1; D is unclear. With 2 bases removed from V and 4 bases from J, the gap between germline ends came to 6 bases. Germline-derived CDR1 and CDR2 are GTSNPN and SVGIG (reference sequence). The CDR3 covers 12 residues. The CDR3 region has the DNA TGTGCCTGGAGTTCTACTTACAATGAGCAGTTCTTC. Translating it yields CAWSSTYNEQFF.